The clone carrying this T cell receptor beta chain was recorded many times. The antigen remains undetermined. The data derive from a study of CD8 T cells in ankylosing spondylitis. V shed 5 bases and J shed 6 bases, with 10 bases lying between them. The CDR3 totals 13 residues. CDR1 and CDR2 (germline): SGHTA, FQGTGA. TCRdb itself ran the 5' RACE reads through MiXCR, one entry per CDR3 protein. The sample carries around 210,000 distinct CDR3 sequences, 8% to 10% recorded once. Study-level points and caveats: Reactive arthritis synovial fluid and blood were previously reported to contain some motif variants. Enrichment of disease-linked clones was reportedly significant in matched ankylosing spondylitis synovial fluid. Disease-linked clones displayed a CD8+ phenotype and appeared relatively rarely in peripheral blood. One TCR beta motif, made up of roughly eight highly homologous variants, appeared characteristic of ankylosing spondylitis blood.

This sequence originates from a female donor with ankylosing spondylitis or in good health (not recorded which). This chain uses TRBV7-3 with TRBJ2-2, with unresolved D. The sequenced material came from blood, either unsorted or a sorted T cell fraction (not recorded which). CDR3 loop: CASSPPVSGELFF. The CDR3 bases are TGTGCCAGCAGCCCCCCAGTTTCCGGGGAGCTGTTTTTT.